This T cell receptor (beta chain) was sequenced in a study of blood T cell repertoires in COVID-19 (dated by TCRdb to 2020 to 2022). Regarding the study in general: The collaborator samples originated in the United States, Italy and Spain and spanned the acute and convalescent phases of COVID-19. The dataset comprised deeply sampled blood TCRbeta repertoires from subjects exposed to, actively infected with, or recovered from COVID-19. A freely available public database, intended as a resource for researchers studying the immune response to SARS-CoV-2, is where the repertoires were released. HLA class I and class II types, where available, came from metadata supplied by the sample provider rather than from assay-based typing. The samples were drawn from the first 160 participants of the ongoing ImmuneRACE study and from 950 to 1,500 subjects provided by 6 global collaborators. The sample metadata nearly always contained a de-identified subject ID, COVID-19 status, age in years and sex. The material from the prospective study consisted of cDNA or gDNA derived from T cells, B-cell-depleted T cells, or PBMCs. Study-wide conclusions, independent of this receptor: The quantity of clinical and demographic metadata differed by source and by participant and was supplied without curation.

Reading the germline V gene gives CDR1 MDHEN and CDR2 SYDVKM. The junction shows trimming of 5 bases on V and 5 bases on J, plus 13 bases between the germline ends. Inclusive of the bounding cysteine and phenylalanine, the CDR3 is 14 residues long. Only the CDR3 region is kept as DNA, spanning 42 bases read in frame from base 1. The immunoSEQ Assay, a bias-controlled multiplex PCR, was used to amplify TCRbeta CDR3 regions from genomic DNA. On the study's bioinformatics: Nucleated cell counts per sample were estimated from amplification of reference gene primers within the assay. To quantify the absolute abundance of each unique TCRbeta CDR3 rearrangement, sequence reads were collapsed and filtered. Productive Simpson clonality was computed per sample as the square root of Simpson's diversity index over productive rearrangements. Sourced from immuneACCESS, this table was stored by TCRdb with only in-frame sequences that have V and J called. A share of the clones is absent; for the studies checked, an unresolved V gene accounts for under half, and the remainder has no known explanation. V and J calls and clone size are those listed in that table; D and trimming were worked out from the DNA. Counted in this sample were 200,000 to 300,000 clones; 83% of them appeared once. The ten largest clones capture 5.5% of the sample.

Each collaborating institution followed its own protocols to collect whole blood in K2EDTA tubes. For TCRbeta analysis, collaborator samples were shipped as frozen whole blood, as isolated PBMCs, or as DNA extracted from either sample type. This clone was seen ten or more times. The antigen it recognizes is unknown. The sample holds no much larger clone one base away, and base qualities are not on file. The rearranged segments are TRBV28 and TRBJ1-5; the D region possibly corresponds to TRBD1 (5 bases align). The sample was peripheral blood. The sequence came from a human donor in a cohort sampled during active COVID-19. The CDR3 protein sequence reads: CASSPAGQDQPQHF. The nucleotide sequence is given as TGTGCCAGCAGTCCCGCGGGGCAGGATCAGCCCCAGCATTTT.